This TCR beta chain was recorded in a study of neurological immune-mediated disorders. In its sample, this clonotype was seen many times. TCRdb called the 5' RACE reads again in MiXCR, with one record for every CDR3 protein. The sample contains 80,000 or so distinct CDR3 sequences, about 9.7% of which appear only once. With 4 bases removed from V and 2 bases from J, the gap between germline ends came to 12 bases. CDR3 length: 14 residues. Germline V gene sequence: CDR1 SGHTA, CDR2 FQGNSA. This chain joins TRBV7-2 and TRBJ2-7; a weak D match, TRBD2 (7 bases). Input material: PBMCs. The clonotype comes from a man in his forties or fifties in good health. CDR3 sequence reads: CASSSGGLAYEQYF. CDR3 bases: TGTGCCAGCAGCTCCGGGGGGCTAGCCTACGAGCAGTACTTC. Supplemented by reference TRBV7-2 and TRBJ2-7, the full variable domain reads GAGVSQSPSNKVTEKGKDVELRCDPISGHTALYWYRQSLGQGLEFLIYFQGNSAPDKSGLPSDRFSAERTGGSVSTLTIQRTQQEDSAVYLCASSSGGLAYEQYFGPGTRLTVT.